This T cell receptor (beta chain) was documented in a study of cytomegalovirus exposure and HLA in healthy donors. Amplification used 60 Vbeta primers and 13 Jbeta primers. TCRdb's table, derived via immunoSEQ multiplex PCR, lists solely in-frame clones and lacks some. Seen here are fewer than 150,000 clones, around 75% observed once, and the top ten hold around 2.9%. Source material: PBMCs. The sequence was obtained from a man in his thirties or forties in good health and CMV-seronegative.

CDR3 loop: CASSGWTSGYLDTQYF. In DNA form, the CDR3 reads TGTGCCAGCAGTGGATGGACTAGCGGGTACCTAGATACGCAGTATTTT. The J gene is TRBJ2-3, the V gene TRBV6-1; TRBD2 aligns across 11 bases. Germline CDR1 MNHNS, CDR2 SASEGT. This CDR3 has 16 amino acids. V lost 4 bases and J lost 5; bases outside the gene matches: 8.